This TCR beta chain was obtained from a study of blood T cell repertoires in COVID-19. Study overall: PBMCs, B-cell-depleted T cells, or T cells provided the cDNA or gDNA that made up the material.

In the original workflow: Amplification from reference gene primers served as the basis for estimated nucleated cell counts. Sequencing used immunoSEQ multiplex PCR; TCRdb keeps in-frame clones, though not all of them. That table supplies the V and J calls and clone size; D and trimming were determined from the DNA. The data contain about 15,000 clones, approximately 85% of them seen just once; the ten biggest clones take up around 30%. Specimen: peripheral blood. This clonotype was obtained from a man in his sixties or seventies in a cohort sampled during active COVID-19.

CDR3 amino acids: CASKDRGHGYTF. Written as DNA, the CDR3 is TGCGCCAGCAAAGACAGGGGCCATGGCTACACCTTC. V is TRBV4-1 and J is TRBJ1-2; 8 bases line up with TRBD1. Germline-derived CDR1 and CDR2 are MGHRA and YSYEKL. The CDR3 is 12 amino acids. The V segment lost 7 bases and the J segment 6 bases; nucleotides outside the gene matches: 4.